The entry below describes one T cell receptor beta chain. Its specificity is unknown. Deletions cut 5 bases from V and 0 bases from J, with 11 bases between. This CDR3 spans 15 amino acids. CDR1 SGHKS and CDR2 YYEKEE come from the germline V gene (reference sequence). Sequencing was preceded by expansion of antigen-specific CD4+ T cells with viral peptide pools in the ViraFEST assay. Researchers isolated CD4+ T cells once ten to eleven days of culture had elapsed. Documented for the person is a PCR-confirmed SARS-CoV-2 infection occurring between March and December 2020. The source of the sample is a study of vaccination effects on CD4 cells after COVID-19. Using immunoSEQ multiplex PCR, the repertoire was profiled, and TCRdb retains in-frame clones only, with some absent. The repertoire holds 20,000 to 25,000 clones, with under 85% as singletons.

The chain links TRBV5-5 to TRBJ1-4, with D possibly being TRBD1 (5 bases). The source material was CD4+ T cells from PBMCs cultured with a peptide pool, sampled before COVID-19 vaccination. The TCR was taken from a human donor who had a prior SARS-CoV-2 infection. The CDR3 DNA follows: TGTGCCAGCAGGGAGGGGCCTCCAACTAATGAAAAACTGTTTTTT. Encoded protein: CASREGPPTNEKLFF.